Each of the 32 T cell receptor beta chains below was sequenced from the same sample in a study of blood T cell repertoires in COVID-19. Clones were sequenced by immunoSEQ multiplex PCR, and TCRdb holds only the in-frame ones, with some missing. This table has under 200,000 clones, about 80% appearing once. Sequencing was carried out using peripheral blood. These receptors were collected from a man aged 55 to 70 with acute or convalescent COVID-19.

Written as DNA, the CDR3 is TGTGCCTGGGATAAGGGGGTCGAAGGGCCCCAGCATTTT. Encoded protein: CAWDKGVEGPQHF. V gene TRBV30 combines with J gene TRBJ1-5; D might be TRBD1 (6 bases). V lost 5 bases to trimming and J lost 9 bases, with 17 bases between them. The CDR3 runs to 13 residues. Germline V gene lookup returns CDR1 GTSNPN and CDR2 SVGIG (reference sequence).

This clone was found once. The chain has TRBV5-5 and TRBJ1-6; TRBD1 might be the D (5 bases). This CDR3 is 14 amino acids long. CDR1 is SGHKS and CDR2 is YYEKEE in the germline V gene (reference sequence). Between the trimmed V and J ends, which lost 0 bases and 5 bases, there was a span of 6 bases. The CDR3 region has the DNA TGTGCCAGCAGCTTGGGACAGAATAATTCACCCCTCCACTTT. This encodes CASSLGQNNSPLHF.

This sequence joins TRBV18 and TRBJ1-2; no clear D. Trimming took off 4 bases at V and 4 bases at J, with 19 bases between the two ends. CDR1 and CDR2 from the germline V gene are KGHSH and LQKENI. This CDR3 spans 16 amino acids. The CDR3 DNA reads as TGTGCCAGCTCACGTCCGGGTGCTGTGTCCTCCTATGGCTACACCTTC. Translating gives CASSRPGAVSSYGYTF. The variable domain in full, with the rest retrieved from reference TRBV18 and TRBJ1-2, is NAGVMQNPRHLVRRRGQEARLRCSPMKGHSHVYWYRQLPEEGLKFMVYLQKENIIDESGMPKERFSAEFPKEGPSILRIQQVVRGDSAAYFCASSRPGAVSSYGYTFGSGTRLTVV.

The CDR3 coding sequence is TGCAGCGTTGAGGGTGGGGAGCGGGGATCCTACAATGAGCAGTTCTTC. Translating it yields CSVEGGERGSYNEQFF. V usage is TRBV29-1 and J usage is TRBJ2-1, with TRBD2 matching 7 bases. Germline trimming cut 3 bases from V and 1 base from J; bases unmatched to any gene: 9. The CDR3 length is 16 residues. Germline loops: CDR1 SQVTM, CDR2 ANQGSEA.

J is TRBJ1-1 and V is TRBV12-3 or TRBV12-4, with a weak D call TRBD1 (5 bases). The CDR3 is made up of 13 amino acids. V was shortened by 5 bases and J by 0 bases, with 7 bases between the two germline ends. CDR3: CASSGALNTEAFF. CDR3 DNA: TGTGCCAGCAGTGGGGCCTTGAACACTGAAGCTTTCTTT.

The chain employs TRBV30 and TRBJ1-2; perhaps TRBD1 as D (5 bases). V lost 3 bases to trimming and J lost 3 bases, with 8 bases between them. Germline loops: CDR1 GTSNPN, CDR2 SVGIG (reference sequence). The CDR3 is made up of 12 amino acids. In DNA, the CDR3 is TGTGCCTGGAGAAGGGGTGACTATGGCTACACCTTC. Its translation: CAWRRGDYGYTF.

The rearrangement links TRBV3-1 (or the pseudogene TRBV3-2) to TRBJ2-7; 8 bases map to TRBD2. Germline lookup yields CDR1 LGHDT and CDR2 YNNKEL (reference sequence). This CDR3 spans 17 amino acids. Trimming removed 4 bases from V and 6 bases from J; junction bases left unmatched: 17. CDR3 nucleotides: TGTGCCAGCAGCCGGGGAGGATGGCGGGGGGACCCCGGCGAGCAGTACTTC. Translation gives CASSRGGWRGDPGEQYF.

This chain connects TRBV19 to TRBJ2-5; TRBD1 matches at 7 bases. The germline V gene encodes CDR1 LNHDA and CDR2 SQIVND (reference sequence). The CDR3 totals 15 residues. J gave up 4 bases and V 5 bases, and 10 bases lay outside the gene matches. In nucleotides, the CDR3 is TGTGCCAGTAGTGCCGACAGGGAAGGTAGAGAGACCCAGTACTTC. It yields the protein CASSADREGRETQYF. Based on the CDR3 plus reference TRBV19 and TRBJ2-5, the full variable domain is DGGITQSPKYLFRKEGQNVTLSCEQNLNHDAMYWYRQDPGQGLRLIYYSQIVNDFQKGDIAEGYSVSREKKESFPLTVTSAQKNPTAFYLCASSADREGRETQYFGPGTRLLVL.

The chain couples TRBV5-6 to TRBJ2-1; D might be TRBD1 (5 bases). Trimming cost V 3 bases and J 7 bases, with 11 bases left between them. Germline values: CDR1 SGHDT, CDR2 YYEEEE. CDR3 length equals 13 residues. CDR3 bases: TGTGCCAGCAGCTCTACAGGATGGAATGAGCAGTTCTTC. Its translation: CASSSTGWNEQFF. Variable domain in full (rest from reference TRBV5-6 and TRBJ2-1): DAGVTQSPTHLIKTRGQQVTLRCSPKSGHDTVSWYQQALGQGPQFIFQYYEEEERQRGNFPDRFSGHQFPNYSSELNVNALLLGDSALYLCASSSTGWNEQFFGPGTRLTVL.

The J gene is TRBJ1-5, the V gene TRBV25-1; possibly TRBD1 for D (5 bases). This CDR3 contains 14 residues. The V gene's germline CDR1 is MGHDK and CDR2 SYGVNS. V dropped 6 bases and J dropped 4 bases, with 13 bases sitting between them. CDR3 DNA: TGTGCCAGCAGCGTGTCAGGGCAGAATCAGCCCCAGCATTTT. Translating it yields CASSVSGQNQPQHF.

The chain couples TRBV10-3 to TRBJ1-2; D possibly corresponds to TRBD1 (6 bases). Germline CDR1 ENHRY, CDR2 SYGVKD. Trimming shortened V by 2 bases and J by 4 bases, and 11 bases separated the two germline ends. The CDR3 has 14 residues. The CDR3 region has the DNA TGTGCCATCAGTGAGGCACAGGGCGGCTATGGCTACACCTTC. The encoded protein is CAISEAQGGYGYTF.

The chain recombines TRBV2 with TRBJ2-3; 8 nucleotides agree with TRBD1. Trimming at V came to 6 bases and at J to 2 bases, leaving 7 bases not matched to a gene. Looked up from germline, CDR1 is SNHLY and CDR2 is FYNNEI. The CDR3 consists of 15 residues. The CDR3 DNA reads TGTGCCAGCAGCTCCGGGACAGGAAACACAGATACGCAGTATTTT. Translating gives CASSSGTGNTDTQYF.

This chain links TRBV6-6 with TRBJ2-2; 8 bases line up with TRBD1. Per germline, CDR1 MNHNY and CDR2 SVGAGI (reference sequence). V shed 6 bases, J shed 7 bases, and the junction held 13 bases outside the gene matches. This CDR3 comprises 16 residues. DNA of the CDR3: TGTGCCAGCAGGCTACCCTTCGGACAGGGTGTCGGGGAGCTGTTTTTT. This sequence encodes CASRLPFGQGVGELFF.

V and J are TRBV27 and TRBJ1-4; 7 bases map to TRBD1. CDR3 length equals 13 residues. Germline values: CDR1 MNHEY, CDR2 SMNVEV (reference sequence). V shed 4 bases, J shed 8 bases, and the junction held 4 bases outside the gene matches. Here the CDR3 DNA reads TGTGCCAGCAGTTCTCTACAGGGGGAAAAACTGTTTTTT. Translation: CASSSLQGEKLFF. Based on the CDR3 plus reference TRBV27 and TRBJ1-4, the full variable domain is EAQVTQNPRYLITVTGKKLTVTCSQNMNHEYMSWYRQDPGLGLRQIYYSMNVEVTDKGDVPEGYKVSRKEKRNFPLILESPSPNQTSLYFCASSSLQGEKLFFGSGTQLSVL.

The CDR3 here is CSAGQGANEQFF. The CDR3 bases are TGCAGCGCGGGACAGGGGGCCAATGAGCAGTTCTTC. The chain is built from TRBV29-1 and TRBJ2-1; 12 positions agree with TRBD1. The CDR3 consists of 12 residues. J lost 6 bases, V lost 7 bases, and 1 base had no gene match. Germline assignment: CDR1 SQVTM and CDR2 ANQGSEA.

A word on this clone: The junction departs from the called germline gene at one end, perhaps through a read error. The chain recombines TRBV7-7 with TRBJ2-5; 12 bases align to TRBD2. The CDR3 runs to 16 residues. The germline V gene has CDR1 SSHAT and CDR2 FNYEAQ (reference sequence). The CDR3: CASSLAGLAGQETQYF. The CDR3 DNA is TGTGCTAGCAGCTTGGCGGGACTAGCGGGTCAAGAGACCCAGTACTTC.

J is TRBJ2-7 and V is TRBV5-6, with 11 bases fitting TRBD1. The CDR3 runs to 17 residues. The germline V gene encodes CDR1 SGHDT and CDR2 YYEEEE. J lost 2 bases, V lost 0 bases, and 7 bases had no gene match. The CDR3 sequence is CASSLEMEGQGAYEQYF. The CDR3 nucleotides read TGTGCCAGCAGCTTGGAAATGGAGGGACAGGGGGCCTACGAGCAGTACTTC.

The rearrangement joins TRBV5-6 to TRBJ1-1; D is perhaps TRBD1 (5 bases). This CDR3 contains 11 residues. V lost 0 bases and J 11 bases, leaving 8 bases between the germline ends. Per the germline V gene, CDR1 is SGHDT and CDR2 is YYEEEE. The DNA of the CDR3 is TGTGCCAGCAGCTTGGCAGGGATTGCTTTCTTT. Protein: CASSLAGIAFF.

The V gene is TRBV6-6, the J gene TRBJ1-4, with 8 positions matching TRBD1. V was pared by 5 bases and J by 11 bases, with 22 bases of the junction left unmatched. Germline V gives CDR1 MNHNY, CDR2 SVGAGI (reference sequence). The CDR3 loop spans 18 amino acids. CDR3 nucleotides: TGTGCCAGCAGTCCCGGGACAGGTGACCTCTGGGGGATTGGGAAACTGTTTTTT. Translation gives CASSPGTGDLWGIGKLFF.

This clone was detected once. The CDR3 region is CASSVRAGGTDTQYF. The DNA for the CDR3 is TGTGCCAGCAGCGTACGGGCGGGGGGCACAGATACGCAGTATTTT. The V call is TRBV9, the J call TRBJ2-3; 7 bases map to TRBD2. Germline V gene sequence: CDR1 SGDLS, CDR2 YYNGEE. The V gene end was trimmed by 1 base and the J gene end by 1 base; junction bases not matched to a gene: 3. The CDR3 is 15 amino acids.

The V gene is TRBV3-1 (or the pseudogene TRBV3-2), the J gene TRBJ2-1, with 7 bases lining up with TRBD1. The J segment lost 8 bases and the V segment lost 3 bases, leaving 7 bases of the junction unmatched. The CDR3 contains 14 residues. Germline-derived CDR1 and CDR2 are LGHDT and YNNKEL (reference sequence). The CDR3 DNA sequence: TGTGCCAGCAGCCAGGAGACAGGGTTCGATGAGCAGTTCTTC. Translating gives CASSQETGFDEQFF.

This clone has only one observation. CDR3 region: CASSPQTSSYNEQFF. The CDR3 DNA reads as TGTGCCAGCAGTCCTCAGACTAGCTCTTACAATGAGCAGTTCTTC. J is TRBJ2-1 and V is TRBV7-3; TRBD2 agrees at 7 bases. Germline assignment: CDR1 SGHTA and CDR2 FQGTGA. Trimming took 6 bases from V and 4 from J; bases not matched to a gene: 9. The CDR3 spans 15 residues.

In this sample, this clone turned up once. The V gene is TRBV5-1, the J gene TRBJ1-2; D uncertain. The CDR3 extends over 13 amino acids. The V end was cut by 5 bases, the J end by 6 bases, with 14 bases between. Germline V lookup: CDR1 SGHRS, CDR2 YFSETQ. The CDR3: CASRPAGMDGYTF. CDR3 bases: TGCGCCAGCAGGCCAGCGGGGATGGATGGCTACACCTTC. The full variable domain, in which reference TRBV5-1 and TRBJ1-2 provide the parts outside the CDR3, is KAGVTQTPRYLIKTRGQQVTLSCSPISGHRSVSWYQQTPGQGLQFLFEYFSETQRNKGNFPGRFSGRQFSNSRSEMNVSTLELGDSALYLCASRPAGMDGYTFGSGTRLTVV.

This clone was recorded only once. The rearrangement joins TRBV29-1 to TRBJ1-2; TRBD1 agrees at 8 bases. The CDR3 covers 11 residues. The germline V gene encodes CDR1 SQVTM and CDR2 ANQGSEA. The CDR3 DNA sequence: TGCGGATCAAAGACAGGGGAGGACTACACCTTC. It yields the protein CGSKTGEDYTF. The whole variable domain, remainder taken from reference TRBV29-1 and TRBJ1-2, is SAVISQKPSRDICQRGTSLTIQCQVDSQVTMMFWYRQQPGQSLTLIATANQGSEATYESGFVIDKFPISRPNLTFSTLTVSNMSPEDSSIYLCGSKTGEDYTFGSGTRLTVV.

This chain links TRBV6-5 with TRBJ1-5, with 7 nucleotides matching TRBD1. After removal of 6 bases from V and 3 bases from J, the junction contained 5 bases not matched to a gene. Germline V gene data show CDR1 as MNHEY and CDR2 as SVGAGI. The CDR3 consists of 14 residues. CDR3: CASSVGGDNQPQHF. CDR3 nucleotides: TGTGCCAGCAGCGTAGGGGGCGACAATCAGCCCCAGCATTTT.

The chain has TRBV4-1 and TRBJ1-5; a weak D match, TRBD1 (6 bases). The CDR3 length is 16 residues. The V end lost 1 base, the J end lost 6 bases, and 16 bases lay between the germline ends. Germline V gene data show CDR1 as MGHRA and CDR2 as YSYEKL. CDR3 DNA: TGCGCCAGCAGCCAAGCTCCGACAGGATACGGTCAGCCCCAGCATTTT. Its translation is CASSQAPTGYGQPQHF.

V is TRBV14 and J is TRBJ1-1; D not resolved. The germline CDR1 and CDR2 sequences are SGHDN and FVKESK. This CDR3 spans 12 amino acids. The V gene lost 4 bases and the J gene lost 1 base, with 4 bases spanning the gap. The CDR3, as DNA: TGTGCCAGCAGCCGGGCGAACACTGAAGCTTTCTTT. It encodes CASSRANTEAFF. Full variable domain (outside the CDR3, taken from reference TRBV14 and TRBJ1-1): EAGVTQFPSHSVIEKGQTVTLRCDPISGHDNLYWYRRVMGKEIKFLLHFVKESKQDESGMPNNRFLAERTGGTYSTLKVQPAELEDSGVYFCASSRANTEAFFGQGTRLTVV.

This sequence joins TRBV27 and TRBJ2-1; 8 bases agree with TRBD2. The J segment lost 1 base and the V segment lost 10 bases, leaving 9 bases of the junction unmatched. CDR3 length: 15 residues. In germline, CDR1 is MNHEY, CDR2 SMNVEV (reference sequence). The CDR3 sequence: CATRRGGLSYNEQFF. CDR3 nucleotide sequence: TGTGCCACCCGACGGGGGGGGCTGTCCTACAATGAGCAGTTCTTC.

The chain has TRBV7-2 and TRBJ1-2; TRBD1 aligns across 7 bases. Trimming cost V 5 bases and J 1 base; bases outside gene matches: 16. The CDR3 runs 18 residues. The germline gives CDR1 SGHTA, CDR2 FQGNSA. The CDR3 protein is CASSPRGGAGGVNYGYTF. As DNA, the CDR3 is TGTGCCAGCAGCCCCCGTGGAGGGGCAGGGGGAGTTAACTATGGCTACACCTTC.

The chain is built from TRBV24-1 and TRBJ2-7, with 15 bases that match TRBD2. Germline lookup yields CDR1 KGHDR and CDR2 SFDVKD. Germline trimming cut 3 bases from V and 2 bases from J; bases unmatched to any gene: 13. The CDR3 contains 20 residues. CDR3 nucleotide sequence: TGTGCCACCAGTGATGGGAAGGGACTAGCGGGGGGACTGGTTCCCTACGAGCAGTACTTC. Its protein is CATSDGKGLAGGLVPYEQYF.

The CDR3 loop is CAISVETVNYGYTF. CDR3 sequence (DNA): TGTGCCATCAGTGTAGAGACAGTTAACTATGGCTACACCTTC. This chain joins TRBV10-3 and TRBJ1-2; TRBD1 is a possible D gene (5 bases). Germline CDR1 ENHRY, CDR2 SYGVKD. This CDR3 is built from 14 residues. The V end was cut by 4 bases, the J end by 1 base, with 10 bases between.

This chain links TRBV27 with TRBJ2-5, with D perhaps matching TRBD1 (5 bases). Trimming shortened V by 3 bases and J by 5 bases, and 10 bases separated the two germline ends. Germline-derived CDR1 and CDR2 are MNHEY and SMNVEV (reference sequence). The CDR3 is 13 amino acids. The CDR3 bases are TGTGCCAGCAGTTTCTTAAGGGGTGAGACCCAGTACTTC. Protein sequence: CASSFLRGETQYF.